This TCR beta chain was observed in a study of shared clonotypes between healthy human individuals. Sequenced by immunoSEQ multiplex PCR; TCRdb stores in-frame clones only, minus some. The table lists under 2.5 million clones, just under 95% of them singletons. Germline CDR1 SGHRS, CDR2 YFSETQ. This CDR3 is 15 amino acids long. V was pared by 4 bases and J by 0 bases, with 14 bases between. Negatively enriched CD4+ T cells were divided by CD45RA into naive and memory. The TCR comes from a man between 18 and 29 years old in good health. Some clones in this sample may be carry-over from other donors' samples. This rearrangement joins TRBV5-1 to TRBJ2-7, with no clear D. The specimen was naive CD4+ T cells from PBMCs. Subset in this sample: CD45RA+ positively selected. The CDR3 DNA reads TGCGCCAGCAGCCCTGGAAGCCCAGGCTCCTACGAGCAGTACTTC. It yields the protein CASSPGSPGSYEQYF.